This record concerns one T cell receptor beta chain sequence. CDR1 is MDHEN and CDR2 is SYDVKM in the germline V gene. The ends were cut back, 4 bases at V and 8 bases at J, with 17 bases in the middle. CDR3 length: 15 amino acids. The data belong to a study of T cell changes during pregnancy in multiple sclerosis. Some clones are missing from TCRdb's copy, which holds only in-frame ones; the method was immunoSEQ multiplex PCR. This sample yields around 69,000 clones, of which about 92% are seen a single time; 2.3% belongs to the top ten. The receptor's source is a female donor with multiple sclerosis, enrolled in a pregnancy study. The gene calls are TRBV28 and TRBJ1-4; D gene uncertain. The sequencing used peripheral blood, collected in the first trimester of pregnancy. CDR3 sequence (DNA): TGTGCCAGCAGTTCGTTTTCTAGGTTTGTGGAAAAACTGTTTTTT. Amino acids: CASSSFSRFVEKLFF.